This is a list of T cell receptor beta chains from one sample in a study of blood T cells in healthy people across ages. TCRdb recomputed calls from the 5' RACE reads with MiXCR, one row per CDR3 protein. Of about 540,000 distinct CDR3 sequences in the sample, 20% to 30% were seen once. In addition, the sample was reused for a study of T cells of mothers and their children.

Sequenced: blood. These receptors were taken from a boy aged 5 to 17 in good health. CDR3s include the opening cysteine and the closing phenylalanine or tryptophan.

TRBV29-1	TRBJ2-1	CSGVRGGFIDEQFF
TRBV12-3/TRBV12-4	TRBJ2-6	CASSLPGQGKAGANVLTF
TRBV3-1	TRBJ1-2	CASSQGWDNYGYTF
TRBV6-1	TRBJ1-2	CASSENVQGSLNYGYTF
TRBV27	TRBJ2-2	CASSSLVGEYTGELFF
TRBV7-2	TRBJ2-3	CASSLEGTGAGASYF
TRBV10-3	TRBJ2-7	CAISDPPGTSYEQYF
TRBV19	TRBJ2-5	CASTPFLLAGGGGETQYF
TRBV7-2	TRBJ2-5	CASSLHPILAGGPKETQYF
TRBV28	TRBJ1-2	CASSLYRVDGYTF
TRBV5-5	TRBJ1-1	CASSLTGHEAFF
TRBV6-5	TRBJ2-5	CATRRAIQETQYF
TRBV6-1	TRBJ2-2	CASSEIRRGAAITGELFF
TRBV7-9	TRBJ2-2	CASSFRQGPANTGELFF
TRBV2	TRBJ2-1	CASSGPAGGVDEQFF
TRBV3-1	TRBJ2-1	CASSQEVAGQQFF
TRBV28	TRBJ1-2	CASTPTAPIGYTF
TRBV7-3	TRBJ2-5	CASSPDGTSGLQETQYF
TRBV29-1	TRBJ2-5	CSGKVGQGEETQYF
TRBV12-3/TRBV12-4	TRBJ1-4	CASSSRTGDYEKLFF